This TCR beta chain is from a study of T cell clonality in common variable immunodeficiency (dated by TCRdb to about 2015). Beyond this particular receptor, the publication reports: TCRbeta clonality was higher in CVID subjects than in healthy controls (t-test p = 0.018), and the increase was most characteristic of about a third of subjects. Patient heterogeneity within the CVID cohort put limits on correlating repertoire features with clinical complications. According to the authors, figuring out what caused the increased clonality in CVID would require sequencing the repertoires of T cell subpopulations. Healthy controls shared more TCRbeta clones with each other than CVID subjects shared among themselves (p < 0.0001). Even though DNA input was the same, control samples had an average of about 80,000 unique sequences each, compared with approximately 30,000 in CVID samples. Reportedly, TCRbeta sequences from CVID had fewer deletions and N-nucleotide insertions, and highly modified clones with 13 or more V deletions were absent from CVID.

CDR1 and CDR2 are read off the germline V gene (reference sequence) as DFQATT and SNEGSKA. Taken from cysteine to phenylalanine, the CDR3 has 18 residues. Sequencing covers 45 bases of the CDR3, shown here with the frame starting at base 1. Trimmed from V: 0 bases; trimmed from J: 3 bases; junction bases lacking a gene match: 14. For sequencing, equivalent amounts of genomic DNA were input from CVID and control samples. For every sample, a 60 bp segment covering the rearranged TCRbeta CDR3 region was amplified and then sequenced. The immunoSEQ assay, a bias-corrected multiplex PCR combined with high-throughput sequencing, was used to amplify TCRbeta. On the study's bioinformatics: Every unique nucleotide sequence was considered a clone and was annotated with V, D and J genes, copy number and frequency. Sequences were labeled productive if in frame, and non-productive if out of frame or containing stop codons. As previously described, clonality was computed from Shannon's entropy. The predicted amino acid sequences of productive clones were used to derive mean CDR3 Kyte-Doolittle hydropathy. Scaled V gene usage was hierarchically clustered using Manhattan distance and complete linkage with the R hclust function. Clone sharing by CDR3 amino acid sequence was assessed by resampling 12 repertoires per group over 100 rounds. The repertoires were searched for about 70 published EBV-specific and some 240 published CMV-specific TCRbeta sequences. After a couple of CVID samples that produced fewer than 10,000 sequences were dropped from the analysis, some 41 CVID repertoires remained. What TCRdb holds here is the immuneACCESS table cut down to in-frame rearrangements. Part of the clones is not present; checked against another copy, under half of the missing clones reflect an unresolved V gene, and the others are unexplained. V, J and clone size derive from that table, while D and trimming were established from the DNA sequence. For this sample, under 50,000 clones appear and none is a singleton. The ten most abundant clones make up roughly 6.2% of the sample.

This clone occurred many times. Its binding antigen is unknown. The CDR3 goes on 3 residues after the read ends, and that part is filled in from the germline J gene. Both CVID patients and healthy controls were predominantly of Caucasian heritage. Heparinized peripheral whole blood samples of roughly 5 to 8 ml were obtained from each donor. Genomic DNA from adults with common variable immune deficiency (CVID) and from healthy adult controls was used to sequence TCRbeta CDR3 repertoires. A total of approximately 22 healthy adult volunteers (about twelve female and 10 or so male; age range about 20 to 66 years, mean age about 32) were included in the control group. Diluted blood was density-centrifuged over Hypaque 1077 or Ficoll-Paque to isolate peripheral blood mononuclear cells. Unsorted mononuclear cells served as the source of genomic DNA, which was extracted either by Qiagen column purification or by a centrifugation-based method.

The sequence joins TRBV20-1 to TRBJ1-5; 7 bases in the junction line up with TRBD1. The clonotype was recovered from a person between 18 and 75 years old in good health. Sequences were obtained from peripheral blood mononuclear cells. The CDR3 region: CSARDSFRGTDSNQPQHF. Partial CDR3 DNA: TGCAGTGCTAGAGATTCCTTCAGGGGGACAGATTCCAATCAGCCC.